This TCR beta chain was sequenced for a study of T cells after yellow fever vaccination. Study summary: Researchers used SMART-Seq v4 Ultra Low Input to prepare fractions that had low cell numbers.

V lost 6 bases, J lost 1 base, and 6 bases stayed unmatched. The germline V gene encodes CDR1 MDHEN and CDR2 SYDVKM. The CDR3 extends over 15 amino acids. The study's findings and limits: Weaker in magnitude, the secondary response showed a faster peak on day 5 versus 15. Contamination of FACS-sorted repertoires by abundant clonotypes from the bulk population could occur.

TCR cDNA, made by 5'RACE template switching, carried an added universal primer site and UMIs. TCRdb reprocessed the 5' RACE reads with MiXCR, giving one entry per CDR3 protein. The data contain 300,000 to 400,000 distinct CDR3 sequences, roughly 4% of them singletons. This clonotype was seen a few times. What it recognizes is unknown. The V call is TRBV28, the J call TRBJ2-3; TRBD2 agrees at 8 bases. This clonotype was obtained from a man aged 18 to 35 who received the YFV17D yellow fever vaccine. The source was PBMCs, collected 5 days after the yellow fever booster vaccination. The CDR3 DNA is TGTGCCAGCAGATTTGAGACTAGCGGCACAGATACGCAGTATTTT. Its translation is CASRFETSGTDTQYF. The full variable domain, with the rest looked up from reference TRBV28 and TRBJ2-3, is DVKVTQSSRYLVKRTGEKVFLECVQDMDHENMFWYRQDPGLGLRLIYFSYDVKMKEKGDIPEGYSVSREKKERFSLILESASTNQTSMYLCASRFETSGTDTQYFGPGTRLTVL.